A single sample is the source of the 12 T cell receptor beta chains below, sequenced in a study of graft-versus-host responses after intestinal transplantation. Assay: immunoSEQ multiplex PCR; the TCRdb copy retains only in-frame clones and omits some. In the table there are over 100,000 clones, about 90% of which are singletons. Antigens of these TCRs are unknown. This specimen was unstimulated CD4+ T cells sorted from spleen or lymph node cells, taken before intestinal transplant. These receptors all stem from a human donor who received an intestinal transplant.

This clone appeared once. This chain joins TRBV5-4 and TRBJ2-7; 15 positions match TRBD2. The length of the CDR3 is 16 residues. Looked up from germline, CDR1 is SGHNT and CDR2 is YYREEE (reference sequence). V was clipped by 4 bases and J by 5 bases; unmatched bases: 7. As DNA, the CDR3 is TGTGCCAGCAGCGGGGGACTAGCGGGAGGTCTCGACGAGCAGTACTTC. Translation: CASSGGLAGGLDEQYF.

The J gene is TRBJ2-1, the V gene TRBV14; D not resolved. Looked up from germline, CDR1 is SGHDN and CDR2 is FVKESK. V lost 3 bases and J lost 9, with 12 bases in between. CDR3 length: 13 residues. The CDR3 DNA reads TGTGCCAGCAGCCAGGGCGGAAAGCGTGAGCAGTTCTTC. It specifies CASSQGGKREQFF.

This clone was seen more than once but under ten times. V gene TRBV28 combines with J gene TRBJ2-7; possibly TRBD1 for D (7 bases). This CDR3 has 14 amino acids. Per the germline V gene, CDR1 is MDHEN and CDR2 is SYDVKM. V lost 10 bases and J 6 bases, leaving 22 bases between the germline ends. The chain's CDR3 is CATKPAGQLIEQYF. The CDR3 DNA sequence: TGTGCCACCAAACCCGCGGGACAGTTGATCGAGCAGTACTTC.

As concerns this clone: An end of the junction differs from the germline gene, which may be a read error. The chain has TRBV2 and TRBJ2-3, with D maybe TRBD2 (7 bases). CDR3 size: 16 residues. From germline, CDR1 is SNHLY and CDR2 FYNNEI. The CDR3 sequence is CASSEVGGRSTDTQYF. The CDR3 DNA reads TGTGCCAGCAGCGAAGTGGGGGGGCGAAGCACAGATACGCAGTATTTT.

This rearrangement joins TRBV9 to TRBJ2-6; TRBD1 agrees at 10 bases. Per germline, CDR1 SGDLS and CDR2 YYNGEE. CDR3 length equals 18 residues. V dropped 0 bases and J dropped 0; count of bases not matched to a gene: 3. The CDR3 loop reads CASSVDRTGGSGANVLTF. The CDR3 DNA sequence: TGTGCCAGCAGCGTAGACAGGACAGGGGGCTCTGGGGCCAACGTCCTGACTTTC.

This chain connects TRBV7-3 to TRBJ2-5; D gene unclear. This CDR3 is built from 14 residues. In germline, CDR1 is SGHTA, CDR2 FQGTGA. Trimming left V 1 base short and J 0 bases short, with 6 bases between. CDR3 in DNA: TGTGCCAGCAGCTTAAATGGGGACCAAGAGACCCAGTACTTC. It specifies CASSLNGDQETQYF.

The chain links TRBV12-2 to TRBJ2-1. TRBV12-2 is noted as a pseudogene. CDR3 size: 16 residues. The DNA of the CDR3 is TGTGCAAGTCGCTTAGCCTGGGGAACCATTTACAATGAGCAGTTCTTC. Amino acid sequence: CASRLAWGTIYNEQFF.

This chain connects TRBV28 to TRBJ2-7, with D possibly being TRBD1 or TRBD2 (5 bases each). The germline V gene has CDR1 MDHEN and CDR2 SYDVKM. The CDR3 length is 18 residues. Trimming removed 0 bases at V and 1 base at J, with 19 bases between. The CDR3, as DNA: TGTGCCAGCAGTTTATGGAACCCCCGGGACCCACGTTCCTACGAGCAGTACTTC. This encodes CASSLWNPRDPRSYEQYF.

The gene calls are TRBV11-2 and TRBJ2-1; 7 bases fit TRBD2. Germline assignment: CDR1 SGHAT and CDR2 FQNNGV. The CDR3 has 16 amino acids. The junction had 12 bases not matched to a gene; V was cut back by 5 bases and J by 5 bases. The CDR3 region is CASSPDGGSKNNEQFF. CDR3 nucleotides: TGTGCCAGCAGCCCCGACGGCGGGAGCAAGAACAATGAGCAGTTCTTC.

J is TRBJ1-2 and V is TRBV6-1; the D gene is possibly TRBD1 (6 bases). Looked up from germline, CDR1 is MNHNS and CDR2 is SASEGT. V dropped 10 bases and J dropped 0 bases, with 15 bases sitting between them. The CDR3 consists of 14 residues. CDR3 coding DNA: TGTGCCACCCACCACCGGACAGCTAACTATGGCTACACCTTC. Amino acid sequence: CATHHRTANYGYTF.

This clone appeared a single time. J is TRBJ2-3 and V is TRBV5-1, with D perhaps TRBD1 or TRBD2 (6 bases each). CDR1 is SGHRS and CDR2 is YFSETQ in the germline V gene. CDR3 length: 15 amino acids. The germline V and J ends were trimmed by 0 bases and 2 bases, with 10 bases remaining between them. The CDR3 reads CASSLGGGNTDTQYF. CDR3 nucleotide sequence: TGCGCCAGCAGCTTGGGAGGGGGGAACACAGATACGCAGTATTTT.

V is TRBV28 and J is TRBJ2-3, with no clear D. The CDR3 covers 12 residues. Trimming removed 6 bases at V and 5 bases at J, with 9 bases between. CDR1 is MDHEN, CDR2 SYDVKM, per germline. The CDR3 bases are TGTGCCAGCAGCCGCCTTGGAGATACGCAGTATTTT. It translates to CASSRLGDTQYF.